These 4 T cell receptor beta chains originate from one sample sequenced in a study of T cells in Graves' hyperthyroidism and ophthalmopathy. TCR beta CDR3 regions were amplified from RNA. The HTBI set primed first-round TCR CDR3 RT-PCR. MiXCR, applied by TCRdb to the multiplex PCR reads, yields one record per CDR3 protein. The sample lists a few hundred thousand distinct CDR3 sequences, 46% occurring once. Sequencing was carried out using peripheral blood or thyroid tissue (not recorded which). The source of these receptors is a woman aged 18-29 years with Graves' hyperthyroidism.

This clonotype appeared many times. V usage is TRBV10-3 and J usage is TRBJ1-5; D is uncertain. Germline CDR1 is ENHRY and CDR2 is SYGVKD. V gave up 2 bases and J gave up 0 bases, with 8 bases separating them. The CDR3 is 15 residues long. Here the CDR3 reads CAISEGGRSNQPQHF. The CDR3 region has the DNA TGTGCCATCAGTGAGGGAGGGCGTAGCAATCAGCCCCAGCATTTT.

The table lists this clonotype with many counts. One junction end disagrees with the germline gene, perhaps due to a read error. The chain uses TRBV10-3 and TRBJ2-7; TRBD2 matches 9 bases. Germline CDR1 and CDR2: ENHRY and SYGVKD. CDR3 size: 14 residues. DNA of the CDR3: TGTGCCAGCAGTTCGTCCGGGACTAGCTTCGAGCAGTACTTC. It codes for CASSSSGTSFEQYF.

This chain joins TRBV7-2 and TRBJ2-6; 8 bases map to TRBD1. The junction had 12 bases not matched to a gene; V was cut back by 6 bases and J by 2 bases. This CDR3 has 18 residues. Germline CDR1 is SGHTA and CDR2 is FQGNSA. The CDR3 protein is CASSTPRTGFAGANVLTF. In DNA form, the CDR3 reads TGTGCCAGCAGTACGCCACGGACAGGGTTCGCTGGGGCCAACGTCCTGACTTTC.

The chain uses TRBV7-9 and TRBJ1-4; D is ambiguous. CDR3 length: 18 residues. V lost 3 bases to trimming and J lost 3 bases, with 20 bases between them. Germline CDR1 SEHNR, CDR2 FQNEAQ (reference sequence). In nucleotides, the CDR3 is TGTGCCAGCAGCTTGAGGTTAGCGGGAGGCAAGGCTAATGAAAAACTGTTTTTT. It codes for CASSLRLAGGKANEKLFF.